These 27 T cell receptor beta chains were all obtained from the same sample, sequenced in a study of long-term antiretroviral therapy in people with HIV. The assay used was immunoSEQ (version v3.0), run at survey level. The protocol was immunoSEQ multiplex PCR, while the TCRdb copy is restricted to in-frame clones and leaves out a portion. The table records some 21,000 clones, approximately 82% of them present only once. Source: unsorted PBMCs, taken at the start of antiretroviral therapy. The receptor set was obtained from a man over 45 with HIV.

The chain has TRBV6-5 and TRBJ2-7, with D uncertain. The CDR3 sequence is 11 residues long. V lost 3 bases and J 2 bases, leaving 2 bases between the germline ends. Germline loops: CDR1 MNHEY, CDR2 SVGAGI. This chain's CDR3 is CASSYAYEQYF. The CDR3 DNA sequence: TGTGCCAGCAGTTATGCCTACGAGCAGTACTTC.

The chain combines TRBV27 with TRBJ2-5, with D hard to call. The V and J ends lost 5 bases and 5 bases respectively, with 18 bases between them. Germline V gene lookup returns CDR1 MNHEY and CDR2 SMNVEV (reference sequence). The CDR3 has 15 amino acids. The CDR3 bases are TGTGCCAGCAGTCCCTCCATGGTGGGCAGGGAGACCCAGTACTTC. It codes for CASSPSMVGRETQYF.

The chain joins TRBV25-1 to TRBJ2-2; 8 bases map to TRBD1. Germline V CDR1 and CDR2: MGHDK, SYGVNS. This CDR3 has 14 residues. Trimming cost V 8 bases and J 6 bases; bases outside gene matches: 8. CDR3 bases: TGTGCCAGCCAAAGGACAGGGATTTCCGGGGAGCTGTTTTTT. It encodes CASQRTGISGELFF. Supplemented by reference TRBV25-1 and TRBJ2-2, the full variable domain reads EADIYQTPRYLVIGTGKKITLECSQTMGHDKMYWYQQDPGMELHLIHYSYGVNSTEKGDLSSESTVSRIRTEHFPLTLESARPSHTSQYLCASQRTGISGELFFGEGSRLTVL.

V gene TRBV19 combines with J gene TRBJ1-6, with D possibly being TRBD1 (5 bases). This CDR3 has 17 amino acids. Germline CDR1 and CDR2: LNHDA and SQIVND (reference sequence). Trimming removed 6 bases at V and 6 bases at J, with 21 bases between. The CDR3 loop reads CASSMFPGRGVNSPLHF. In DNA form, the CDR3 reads TGTGCCAGTAGCATGTTCCCGGGACGAGGAGTTAATTCACCCCTCCACTTT.

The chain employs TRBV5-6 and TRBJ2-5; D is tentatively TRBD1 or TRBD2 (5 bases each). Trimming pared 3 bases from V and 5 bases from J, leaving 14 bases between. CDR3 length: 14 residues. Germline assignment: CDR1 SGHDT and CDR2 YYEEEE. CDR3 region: CASSSTGRDETQYF. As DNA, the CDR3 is TGTGCCAGCAGCTCGACCGGCCGGGACGAGACCCAGTACTTC.

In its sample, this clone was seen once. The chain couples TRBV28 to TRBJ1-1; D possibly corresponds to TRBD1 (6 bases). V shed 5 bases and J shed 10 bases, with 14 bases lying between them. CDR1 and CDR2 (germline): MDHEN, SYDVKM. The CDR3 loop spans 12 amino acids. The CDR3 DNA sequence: TGTGCCAGCAGTCGGGGGCCCGCGGGAGCTTTCTTT. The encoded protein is CASSRGPAGAFF.

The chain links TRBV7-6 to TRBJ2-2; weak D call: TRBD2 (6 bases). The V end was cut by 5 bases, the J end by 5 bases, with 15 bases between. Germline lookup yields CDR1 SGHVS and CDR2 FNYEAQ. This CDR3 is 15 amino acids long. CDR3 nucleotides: TGTGCCAGCAGCCAGGGCGGGGCCAGGACCGGGGAGCTGTTTTTT. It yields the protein CASSQGGARTGELFF.

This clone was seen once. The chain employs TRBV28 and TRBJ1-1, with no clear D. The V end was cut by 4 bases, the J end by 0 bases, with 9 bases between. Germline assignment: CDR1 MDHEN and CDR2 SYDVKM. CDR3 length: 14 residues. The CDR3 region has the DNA TGTGCCAGCAGTTACAGCCTCATGAACACTGAAGCTTTCTTT. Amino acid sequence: CASSYSLMNTEAFF. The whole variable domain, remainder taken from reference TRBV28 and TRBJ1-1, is DVKVTQSSRYLVKRTGEKVFLECVQDMDHENMFWYRQDPGLGLRLIYFSYDVKMKEKGDIPEGYSVSREKKERFSLILESASTNQTSMYLCASSYSLMNTEAFFGQGTRLTVV.

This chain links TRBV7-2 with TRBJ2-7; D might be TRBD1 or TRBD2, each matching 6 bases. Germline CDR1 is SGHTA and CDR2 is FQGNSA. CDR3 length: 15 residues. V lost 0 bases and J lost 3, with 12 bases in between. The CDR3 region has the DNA TGTGCCAGCAGCTTAGCCCCGGGGGCCGGCTACGAGCAGTACTTC. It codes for CASSLAPGAGYEQYF.

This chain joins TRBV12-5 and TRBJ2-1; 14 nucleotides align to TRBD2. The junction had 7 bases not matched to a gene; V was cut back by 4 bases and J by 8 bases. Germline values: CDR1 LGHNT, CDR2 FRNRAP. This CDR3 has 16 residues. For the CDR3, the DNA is TGTGCTAGTGGTTGGGGACTAGCGGGAGAGAGCGATGAGCAGTTCTTC. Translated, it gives CASGWGLAGESDEQFF.

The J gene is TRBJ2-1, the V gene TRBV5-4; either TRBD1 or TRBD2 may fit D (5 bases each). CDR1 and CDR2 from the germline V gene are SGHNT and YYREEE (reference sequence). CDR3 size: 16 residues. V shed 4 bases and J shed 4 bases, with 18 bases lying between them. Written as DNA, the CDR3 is TGTGCCAGCAGCATTATATTCCGGGGCCAATACAATGAGCAGTTCTTC. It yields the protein CASSIIFRGQYNEQFF.

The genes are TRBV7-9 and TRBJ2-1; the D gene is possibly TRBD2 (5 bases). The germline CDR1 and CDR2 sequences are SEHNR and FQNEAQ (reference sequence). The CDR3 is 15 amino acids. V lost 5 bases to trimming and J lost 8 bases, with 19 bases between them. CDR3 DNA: TGTGCCAGCAGCCTGCGGGCCACGGGGTGGGATGAGCAGTTCTTC. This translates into CASSLRATGWDEQFF.

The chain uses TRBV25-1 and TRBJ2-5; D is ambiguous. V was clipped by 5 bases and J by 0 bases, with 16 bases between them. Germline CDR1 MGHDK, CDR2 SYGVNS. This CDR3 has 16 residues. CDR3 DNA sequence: TGTGCCAGCAGTTCTGGGGTGACCGTGTACCAAGAGACCCAGTACTTC. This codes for CASSSGVTVYQETQYF.

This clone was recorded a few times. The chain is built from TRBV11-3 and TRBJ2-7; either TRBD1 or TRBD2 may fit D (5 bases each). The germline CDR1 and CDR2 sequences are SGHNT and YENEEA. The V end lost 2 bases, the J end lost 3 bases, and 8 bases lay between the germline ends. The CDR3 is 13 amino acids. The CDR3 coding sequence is TGTGCCAGCAGCTTATATGGGGGCTACGAGCAGTACTTC. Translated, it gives CASSLYGGYEQYF.

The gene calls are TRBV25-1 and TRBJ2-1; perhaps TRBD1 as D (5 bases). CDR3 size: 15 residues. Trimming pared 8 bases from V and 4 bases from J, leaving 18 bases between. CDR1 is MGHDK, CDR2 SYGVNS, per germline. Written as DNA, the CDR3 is TGTGCCAGCCCCATCTTCGACAGCCTTTACAATGAGCAGTTCTTC. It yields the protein CASPIFDSLYNEQFF.

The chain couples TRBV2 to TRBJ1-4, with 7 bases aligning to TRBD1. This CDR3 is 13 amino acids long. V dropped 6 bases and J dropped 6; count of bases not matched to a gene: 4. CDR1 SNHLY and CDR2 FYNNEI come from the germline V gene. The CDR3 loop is CASRQGGDEKLFF. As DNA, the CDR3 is TGTGCCAGCAGGCAGGGGGGAGATGAAAAACTGTTTTTT.

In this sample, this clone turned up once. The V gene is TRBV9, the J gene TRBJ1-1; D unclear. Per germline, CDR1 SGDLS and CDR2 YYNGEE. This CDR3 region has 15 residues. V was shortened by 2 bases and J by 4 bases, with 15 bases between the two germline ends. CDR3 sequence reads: CASSVSGLPGTEAFF. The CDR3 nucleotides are TGTGCCAGCAGCGTGTCAGGTCTTCCTGGCACTGAAGCTTTCTTT.

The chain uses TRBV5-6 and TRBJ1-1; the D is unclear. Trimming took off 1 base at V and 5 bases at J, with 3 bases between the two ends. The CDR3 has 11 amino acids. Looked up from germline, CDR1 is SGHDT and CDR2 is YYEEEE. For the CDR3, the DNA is TGTGCCAGCAGCTTGCGAACTGAAGCTTTCTTT. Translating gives CASSLRTEAFF.

The CDR3 nucleotides are TGTGCCACCAGTGGGGGGGCCGGCGCTAATGAAAAACTGTTTTTT. Translation gives CATSGGAGANEKLFF. J is TRBJ1-4 and V is TRBV15; D is possibly TRBD1 (6 bases). This CDR3 has 15 residues. Germline lookup yields CDR1 LNHNV and CDR2 YYDKDF (reference sequence). Deletions cut 6 bases from V and 3 bases from J, with 14 bases between.

The CDR3 protein is CASSRLGTGGTGELFF. The CDR3 DNA follows: TGTGCCAGCAGCCGATTAGGGACAGGGGGCACCGGGGAGCTGTTTTTT. The V gene is TRBV5-4, the J gene TRBJ2-2, with 11 bases identical to TRBD1. The V segment lost 4 bases and the J segment 4 bases; nucleotides outside the gene matches: 6. CDR1 and CDR2 from the germline V gene are SGHNT and YYREEE (reference sequence). The CDR3 loop spans 16 amino acids.

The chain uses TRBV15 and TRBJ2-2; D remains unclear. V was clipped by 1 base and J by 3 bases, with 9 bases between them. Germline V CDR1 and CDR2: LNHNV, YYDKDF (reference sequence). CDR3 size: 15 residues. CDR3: CATSRGSRDTGELFF. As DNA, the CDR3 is TGTGCCACCAGCAGAGGCAGTCGAGACACCGGGGAGCTGTTTTTT.

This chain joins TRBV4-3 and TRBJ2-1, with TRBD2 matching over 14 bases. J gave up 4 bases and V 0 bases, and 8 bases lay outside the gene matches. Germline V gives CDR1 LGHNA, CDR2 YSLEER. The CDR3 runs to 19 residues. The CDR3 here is CASSQDRRLAGGLYNEQFF. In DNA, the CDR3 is TGCGCCAGCAGCCAAGATCGGCGACTAGCGGGGGGGCTATACAATGAGCAGTTCTTC.

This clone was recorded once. The CDR3 loop reads CASSLWRDRGPETQYF. The CDR3 DNA reads as TGTGCCAGCAGTTTATGGAGGGACAGGGGGCCAGAGACCCAGTACTTC. J is TRBJ2-5 and V is TRBV27; 12 bases are shared with TRBD1. The CDR3 sequence is 16 residues long. V lost 1 base and J lost 4; bases outside the gene matches: 4. Germline lookup yields CDR1 MNHEY and CDR2 SMNVEV (reference sequence).

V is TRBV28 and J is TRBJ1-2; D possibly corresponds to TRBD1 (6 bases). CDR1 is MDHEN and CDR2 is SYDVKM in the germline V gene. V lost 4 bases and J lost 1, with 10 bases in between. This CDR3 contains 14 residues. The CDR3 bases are TGTGCCAGCAGTTCCCCCAGGGGTAACTATGGCTACACCTTC. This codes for CASSSPRGNYGYTF.

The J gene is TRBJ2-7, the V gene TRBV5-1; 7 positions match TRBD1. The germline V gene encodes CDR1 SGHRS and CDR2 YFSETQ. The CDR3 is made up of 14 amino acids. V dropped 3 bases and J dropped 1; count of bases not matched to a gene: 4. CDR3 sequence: CASSYRGSSYEQYF. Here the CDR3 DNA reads TGCGCCAGCAGCTACAGGGGATCTTCCTACGAGCAGTACTTC. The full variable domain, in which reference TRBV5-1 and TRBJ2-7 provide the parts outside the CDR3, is KAGVTQTPRYLIKTRGQQVTLSCSPISGHRSVSWYQQTPGQGLQFLFEYFSETQRNKGNFPGRFSGRQFSNSRSEMNVSTLELGDSALYLCASSYRGSSYEQYFGPGTRLTVT.

Here the CDR3 reads CASSIPDLNSYNEQFF. The CDR3 DNA reads TGTGCCAGTAGTATCCCTGACTTGAACTCCTACAATGAGCAGTTCTTC. The chain combines TRBV19 with TRBJ2-1; D gene uncertain. The germline CDR1 and CDR2 sequences are LNHDA and SQIVND (reference sequence). The length of the CDR3 is 16 residues. Trimming pared 3 bases from V and 0 bases from J, leaving 12 bases between.

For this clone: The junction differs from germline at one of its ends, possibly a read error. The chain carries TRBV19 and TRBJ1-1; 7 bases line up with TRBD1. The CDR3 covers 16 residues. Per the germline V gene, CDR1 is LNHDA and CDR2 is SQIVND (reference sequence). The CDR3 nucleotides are TGTGCCAGTAGTCGGCCTCCGTCGACAGGGAACTCTGAAGCTTTCTTT. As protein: CASSRPPSTGNSEAFF.